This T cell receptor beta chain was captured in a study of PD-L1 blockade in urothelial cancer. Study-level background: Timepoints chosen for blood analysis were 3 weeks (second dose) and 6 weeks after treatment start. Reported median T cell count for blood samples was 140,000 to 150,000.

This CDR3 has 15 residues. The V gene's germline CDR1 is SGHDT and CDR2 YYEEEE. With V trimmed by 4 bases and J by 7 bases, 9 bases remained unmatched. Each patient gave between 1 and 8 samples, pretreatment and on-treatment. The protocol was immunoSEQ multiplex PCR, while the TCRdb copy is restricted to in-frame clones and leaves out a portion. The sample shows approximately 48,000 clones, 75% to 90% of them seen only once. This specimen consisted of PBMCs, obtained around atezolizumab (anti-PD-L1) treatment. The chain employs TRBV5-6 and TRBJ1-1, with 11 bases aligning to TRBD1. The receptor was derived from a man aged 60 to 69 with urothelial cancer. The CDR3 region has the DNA TGTGCCAGCAGCGTAGAAGGACAGGGGGCCCTTGAAGCTTTCTTT. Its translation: CASSVEGQGALEAFF.